The T cell receptor (beta chain) described here comes from a study of sequential checkpoint blockade in melanoma. Some clones are missing from TCRdb's copy, which holds only in-frame ones; the method was immunoSEQ multiplex PCR. The sample records tens of thousands of clones, roughly 89% being singletons. Treatment described: randomized to nivolumab then ipilimumab (arm A) or the reverse (arm B). From germline, CDR1 is SGDLS and CDR2 YYNGEE. This CDR3 has 13 residues. V was shortened by 0 bases and J by 7 bases, with 7 bases between the two germline ends. The source was CD8+ T cells sorted from blood (inferred from file names), collected from a patient given nivolumab and ipilimumab in sequence. The chain couples TRBV9 to TRBJ2-2, with D possibly matching TRBD2 (6 bases). The clonotype comes from a human donor with melanoma. As DNA, the CDR3 is TGTGCCAGCAGCGTAGGGAGGGGCGGGGAGCTGTTTTTT. Amino acid sequence: CASSVGRGGELFF.